The next 11 T cell receptor beta chains were all read from a single sample in a study of human T cells and chemical hapten exposure. MiXCR, applied by TCRdb to the RACE reads, yields one record per CDR3 protein. The table records 55,000 to 75,000 distinct CDR3 sequences, roughly 6.7% of them present only once. Indicated time point: pre-sensitization, week 0. Treatment: therapeutic diphenylcyclopropenone sensitization with weekly scalp DPC. The sample consisted of whole blood, taken in connection with sensitization to the hapten diphenylcyclopropenone (DPC). These receptors were taken from a young woman with alopecia areata. Some clones in this sample may be carry-over from other donors' samples.

This clonotype was picked up many times. The J gene is TRBJ2-1, the V gene TRBV2, with 15 bases lining up with TRBD2. This CDR3 is 18 amino acids long. Looked up from germline, CDR1 is SNHLY and CDR2 is FYNNEI. Losses at the gene ends were 11 bases for V and 4 bases for J; bases not matched to a gene: 15. CDR3 sequence (DNA): TGTGCCTGCCAAAGGACTAGCGGGGGGGCCCTAACTTACAATGAGCAGTTCTTC. It is translated as CACQRTSGGALTYNEQFF.

The V gene is TRBV5-4, the J gene TRBJ1-2, with a tentative D call TRBD1 (5 bases). V was cut by 4 bases and J by 4 bases, with 20 bases left in between. The V gene's germline CDR1 is SGHNT and CDR2 YYREEE (reference sequence). There are 16 residues in the CDR3. The chain's CDR3 is CASSQAGTLVGYGYTF. Written as DNA, the CDR3 is TGTGCCAGCAGCCAGGCCGGGACGCTTGTCGGCTATGGCTACACCTTC.

This clonotype appeared many times. V and J are TRBV29-1 and TRBJ2-7; TRBD1 matches at 8 bases. J lost 6 bases, V lost 6 bases, and 4 bases had no gene match. Germline V CDR1 and CDR2: SQVTM, ANQGSEA. The CDR3 totals 11 residues. As DNA, the CDR3 is TGCAGCGTGGGGACAGGTAGCGAGCAGTACTTC. Protein: CSVGTGSEQYF.

This clonotype was counted at least ten times. The rearrangement joins TRBV4-2 to TRBJ1-1; D is undetermined. Germline lookup yields CDR1 LGHNA and CDR2 YNFKEQ. The CDR3 contains 18 residues. V was clipped by 0 bases and J by 1 base, with 18 bases between them. The CDR3 region has the DNA TGTGCCAGCAGCCAAGATCGAATCGTTCTCGATTCGAACACTGAAGCTTTCTTT. Protein: CASSQDRIVLDSNTEAFF.

The table lists this clonotype with a few counts. The gene calls are TRBV29-1 and TRBJ1-3; no clear D. Germline values: CDR1 SQVTM, CDR2 ANQGSEA. V was clipped by 0 bases and J by 3 bases, with 15 bases between them. This CDR3 has 16 residues. The CDR3 DNA is TGCAGCGTTGAAGAATACGGGGTTTTAGGTGGAAACACCATATATTTT. This encodes CSVEEYGVLGGNTIYF.

In its sample, this clonotype was seen many times. The V and J genes are TRBV19 and TRBJ1-1, with D possibly matching TRBD1 (5 bases). Trimming shortened V by 0 bases and J by 5 bases, and 10 bases separated the two germline ends. The length of the CDR3 is 14 residues. CDR1 LNHDA and CDR2 SQIVND come from the germline V gene (reference sequence). CDR3 in DNA: TGTGCCAGTAGTATAGATAGTCGGGGGACTGAAGCTTTCTTT. This gives the protein CASSIDSRGTEAFF.

This clonotype was seen many times. J is TRBJ1-5 and V is TRBV20-1; D might be TRBD1 (5 bases). The ends were cut back, 3 bases at V and 2 bases at J, with 14 bases in the middle. In germline, CDR1 is DFQATT, CDR2 SNEGSKA (reference sequence). CDR3 length: 15 residues. The CDR3 sequence: CSARPRGRGNQPQHF. In DNA form, the CDR3 reads TGCAGTGCTAGGCCGAGGGGCAGGGGCAATCAGCCCCAGCATTTT.

There are many counts of this clonotype. The chain has TRBV4-1 and TRBJ2-3; no reliable D call. This CDR3 is 14 amino acids long. The germline CDR1 and CDR2 sequences are MGHRA and YSYEKL. Trimming cost V 0 bases and J 2 bases, with 6 bases left between them. For the CDR3, the DNA is TGCGCCAGCAGCCAAGATGATATCACAGATACGCAGTATTTT. Its translation: CASSQDDITDTQYF.

The chain employs TRBV20-1 and TRBJ2-3; TRBD2 agrees at 9 bases. This CDR3 has 16 residues. Germline CDR1 is DFQATT and CDR2 is SNEGSKA (reference sequence). The J segment lost 0 bases and the V segment lost 3 bases, leaving 7 bases of the junction unmatched. As DNA, the CDR3 is TGCAGTGCTAGCCCTCGTAGCGGGGGTAGCACAGATACGCAGTATTTT. It yields the protein CSASPRSGGSTDTQYF.

Notes on this clonotype: A much bigger clone sits one base away, suggesting this may be a read error. The V gene is TRBV12-3 or TRBV12-4, the J gene TRBJ2-1; D call uncertain. This CDR3 has 15 amino acids. V was trimmed by 1 base and J by 3 bases, leaving 10 bases between them. The CDR3 sequence: CASSLVGWGYNEQFF. Written as DNA, the CDR3 is TGTGCCAGCAGTTTAGTAGGGTGGGGCTACAATGAGCAGTTCTTC.

This clonotype was recorded at least ten times. The chain joins TRBV10-3 to TRBJ2-7; tentative D call: TRBD1 (6 bases). The CDR3 has 16 amino acids. Germline V CDR1 and CDR2: ENHRY, SYGVKD. V was trimmed by 10 bases and J by 0 bases, leaving 22 bases between them. The CDR3 loop reads CASEAPGVGNSYEQYF. CDR3 nucleotide sequence: TGTGCCAGCGAAGCCCCAGGGGTAGGGAACTCCTACGAGCAGTACTTC.